The text below deals with one T cell receptor (beta chain). These data are taken from a study of control samples from healthy donors and cancer patients. CDR1 is MNHEY and CDR2 is SVGAGI in the germline V gene. The CDR3 runs to 13 residues. V dropped 4 bases and J dropped 4 bases, with 10 bases sitting between them. The assay was immunoSEQ multiplex PCR, and TCRdb's table has in-frame clones only and misses some. The repertoire shows under 200,000 clones; the top ten hold roughly 2.2%. The clonotype originates from a woman in her twenties or thirties in good health. Sequencing input: blood. The chain carries TRBV6-5 and TRBJ1-2; TRBD1 is a possible D gene (5 bases). CDR3 residues: CASSFREGYGYTF. DNA for the CDR3: TGTGCCAGCAGTTTCAGGGAGGGCTATGGCTACACCTTC.